These 2 T cell receptor beta chains share one sample of origin, sequenced in a study of cytomegalovirus exposure and HLA in healthy donors. PCR was performed using 60 Vbeta and 13 Jbeta primers. TCRdb keeps only in-frame clones here, not all; method: immunoSEQ multiplex PCR. The table includes 100,000 to 150,000 clones, about 81% detected once. Sequencing was carried out using PBMCs. The receptors shown here come from a middle-aged woman in good health and CMV-seropositive.

This clone was observed a few times. The chain uses TRBV19 and TRBJ2-3; 9 bases line up with TRBD2. V lost 3 bases, J lost 6 bases, and 7 bases stayed unmatched. The length of the CDR3 is 15 residues. Germline V CDR1 and CDR2: LNHDA, SQIVND (reference sequence). The CDR3 region is CASSILAGTYDTQYF. Written as DNA, the CDR3 is TGTGCCAGTAGTATTCTAGCGGGGACATACGATACGCAGTATTTT.

V and J are TRBV5-1 and TRBJ2-1; TRBD2 matches at 7 bases. V lost 4 bases and J lost 1; bases outside the gene matches: 8. The CDR3 runs 16 residues. The germline V gene encodes CDR1 SGHRS and CDR2 YFSETQ. This CDR3 reads CASSAFGGTSYNEQFF. The CDR3 coding sequence is TGCGCCAGCAGCGCATTCGGGGGGACTTCCTACAATGAGCAGTTCTTC. Full variable domain (missing parts from reference TRBV5-1 and TRBJ2-1): KAGVTQTPRYLIKTRGQQVTLSCSPISGHRSVSWYQQTPGQGLQFLFEYFSETQRNKGNFPGRFSGRQFSNSRSEMNVSTLELGDSALYLCASSAFGGTSYNEQFFGPGTRLTVL.